The 4 T cell receptor beta chains below come from one sample, sequenced in a study of blood T cell repertoires in COVID-19. Method: immunoSEQ multiplex PCR; TCRdb's copy keeps in-frame clones and lacks some. The table has 200,000 to 250,000 clones, over 75% seen once. The sample was PBMCs or T cells enriched from blood (not recorded which). These receptors were obtained from a woman in her thirties or forties with acute COVID-19.

This clone was observed a handful of times. This chain links TRBV5-1 with TRBJ2-4; 11 bases line up with TRBD2. Germline V gene lookup returns CDR1 SGHRS and CDR2 YFSETQ. The ends lost 4 bases at V and 0 bases at J; junction bases unmatched: 12. This CDR3 comprises 19 residues. This chain's CDR3 is CASSPGLAAPLLAKNIQYF. Written as DNA, the CDR3 is TGCGCCAGCAGCCCGGGACTAGCGGCTCCGTTGTTAGCCAAAAACATTCAGTACTTC.

V usage is TRBV5-6 and J usage is TRBJ2-1, with TRBD1 matching 8 bases. V was clipped by 7 bases and J by 8 bases; unmatched bases: 14. CDR1 and CDR2 from the germline V gene are SGHDT and YYEEEE. CDR3 length equals 15 residues. In nucleotides, the CDR3 is TGTGCCAGCTCCCTGACGGACAGGGCCGGCCATGAGCAGTTCTTC. This codes for CASSLTDRAGHEQFF.

This sequence joins TRBV4-2 and TRBJ1-1; D is ambiguous. This CDR3 is 14 amino acids long. Germline V lookup: CDR1 LGHNA, CDR2 YNFKEQ. The V end lost 1 base, the J end lost 4 bases, and 10 bases lay between the germline ends. The CDR3 DNA sequence: TGTGCCAGCAGCCAAGGTAGAAGTGTCACTGAAGCTTTCTTT. As protein: CASSQGRSVTEAFF.

The chain carries TRBV7-8 and TRBJ1-5; D may be TRBD1 (5 bases). V gave up 3 bases and J gave up 4 bases, with 13 bases separating them. The germline V gene has CDR1 SGHVS and CDR2 FQNEAQ. The CDR3 is 15 residues long. The CDR3 DNA is TGTGCCAGCAGCTTCGCAGGGTCGTCTAATCAGCCCCAGCATTTT. Translation: CASSFAGSSNQPQHF. Combining the CDR3 with reference TRBV7-8 and TRBJ1-5 gives the whole variable domain GAGVSQSPRYKVAKRGQDVALRCDPISGHVSLFWYQQALGQGPEFLTYFQNEAQLDKSGLPSDRFFAERPEGSVSTLKIQRTQQEDSAVYLCASSFAGSSNQPQHFGDGTRLSIL.